One sample yielded the 7 T cell receptor beta chains listed below, sequenced in a study of cytomegalovirus exposure and HLA in healthy donors. The PCR used 60 Vbeta and 13 Jbeta primers. Profiling relied on immunoSEQ multiplex PCR, and the TCRdb table lists in-frame clones only, not all of them. The sample records about 200,000 clones, just under 70% being singletons. Sequencing was carried out using PBMCs. The source of these receptors is a man aged 35 to 55 in good health and CMV-seropositive.

The chain recombines TRBV7-2 with TRBJ2-1; D is ambiguous. This CDR3 comprises 11 residues. Germline lookup yields CDR1 SGHTA and CDR2 FQGNSA. The DNA of the CDR3 is TGTGCAGAAGAATATCGGAATGAGCAGTTCTTC. It specifies CAEEYRNEQFF.

The chain combines TRBV19 with TRBJ1-1; weak D call: TRBD1 (5 bases). CDR3 length equals 15 residues. CDR1 LNHDA and CDR2 SQIVND come from the germline V gene (reference sequence). V was shortened by 1 base and J by 0 bases, with 9 bases between the two germline ends. CDR3 sequence reads: CASSIGGFMNTEAFF. The DNA for the CDR3 is TGTGCCAGTAGTATAGGGGGCTTCATGAACACTGAAGCTTTCTTT.

The rearrangement uses TRBV5-6 and TRBJ1-2; 7 bases are a match to TRBD1. V gave up 4 bases and J gave up 1 base; unmatched junction bases: 4. The CDR3 totals 14 residues. The germline V gene encodes CDR1 SGHDT and CDR2 YYEEEE. CDR3 loop: CASSRTGVNYGYTF. In nucleotides, the CDR3 is TGTGCCAGCAGCCGGACAGGAGTTAACTATGGCTACACCTTC.

This rearrangement joins TRBV6-5 to TRBJ2-7; a weak D match, TRBD2 (6 bases). Between the trimmed V and J ends, which lost 3 bases and 9 bases, there was a span of 15 bases. The CDR3 length is 13 residues. Germline assignment: CDR1 MNHEY and CDR2 SVGAGI. The CDR3 DNA reads TGTGCCAGCAGTTATTCGGGACTGCCCTGGCAGTACTTC. This gives the protein CASSYSGLPWQYF.

This clone was found once. The chain employs TRBV2 and TRBJ1-2; 9 nucleotides align to TRBD1. There are 15 residues in the CDR3. CDR1 SNHLY and CDR2 FYNNEI come from the germline V gene. V dropped 6 bases and J dropped 3; count of bases not matched to a gene: 8. The DNA of the CDR3 is TGTGCCAGCAGGGGACAGGGATCTACTTACTATGGCTACACCTTC. Translating it yields CASRGQGSTYYGYTF.

The chain combines TRBV15 with TRBJ1-1; 7 nucleotides line up with TRBD1. Trimming took 4 bases from V and 3 from J; bases not matched to a gene: 8. This CDR3 region has 15 residues. Per germline, CDR1 LNHNV and CDR2 YYDKDF (reference sequence). The CDR3 nucleotides read TGTGCCACCAGCATCGACAGGGTGCCACACACTGAAGCTTTCTTT. Amino acid sequence: CATSIDRVPHTEAFF.

The rearrangement uses TRBV12-5 and TRBJ1-2; 9 nucleotides match TRBD1. The CDR3 extends over 15 amino acids. Germline values: CDR1 LGHNT, CDR2 FRNRAP. V was pared by 5 bases and J by 8 bases, with 12 bases of the junction left unmatched. The CDR3 here is CASGLSGQGRRGYTF. The DNA of the CDR3 is TGTGCTAGTGGTCTGTCGGGACAGGGACGGCGCGGCTACACCTTC. Drawing the rest from reference TRBV12-5 and TRBJ1-2, the complete variable domain is DARVTQTPRHKVTEMGQEVTMRCQPILGHNTVFWYRQTMMQGLELLAYFRNRAPLDDSGMPKDRFSAEMPDATLATLKIQPSEPRDSAVYFCASGLSGQGRRGYTFGSGTRLTVV.